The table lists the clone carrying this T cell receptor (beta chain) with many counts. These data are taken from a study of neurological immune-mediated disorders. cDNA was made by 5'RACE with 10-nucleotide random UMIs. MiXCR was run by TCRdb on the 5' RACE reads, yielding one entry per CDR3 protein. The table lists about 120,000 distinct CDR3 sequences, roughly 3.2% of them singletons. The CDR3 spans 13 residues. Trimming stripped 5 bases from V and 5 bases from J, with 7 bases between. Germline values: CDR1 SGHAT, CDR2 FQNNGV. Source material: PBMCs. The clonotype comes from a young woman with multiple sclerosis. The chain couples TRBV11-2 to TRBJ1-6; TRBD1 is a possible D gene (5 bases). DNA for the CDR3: TGTGCCAGCAGCCGACAGAATAATTCACCCCTCCACTTT. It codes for CASSRQNNSPLHF.